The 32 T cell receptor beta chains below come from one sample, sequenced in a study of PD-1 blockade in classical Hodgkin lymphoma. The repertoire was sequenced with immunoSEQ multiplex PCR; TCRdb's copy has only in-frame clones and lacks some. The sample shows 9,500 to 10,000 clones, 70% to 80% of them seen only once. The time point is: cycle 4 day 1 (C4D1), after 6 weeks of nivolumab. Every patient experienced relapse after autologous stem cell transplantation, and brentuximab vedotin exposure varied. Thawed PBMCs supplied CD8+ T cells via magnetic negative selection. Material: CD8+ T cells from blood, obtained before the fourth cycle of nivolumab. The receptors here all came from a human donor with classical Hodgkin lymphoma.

Here the CDR3 reads CASSQDSREAFF. In DNA form, the CDR3 reads TGTGCCAGCAGCCAGGACAGCCGTGAAGCTTTCTTT. This sequence joins TRBV5-6 and TRBJ1-1; possibly TRBD1 for D (6 bases). V dropped 4 bases and J dropped 7 bases, with 11 bases sitting between them. The CDR3 has 12 residues. The germline gives CDR1 SGHDT, CDR2 YYEEEE.

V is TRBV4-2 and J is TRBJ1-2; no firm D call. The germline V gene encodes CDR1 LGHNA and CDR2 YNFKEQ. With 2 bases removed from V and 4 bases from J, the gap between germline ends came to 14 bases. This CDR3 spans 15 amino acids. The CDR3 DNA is TGTGCCAGCAGCCAAAAACGCGTGGACGGCTATGGCTACACCTTC. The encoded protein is CASSQKRVDGYGYTF.

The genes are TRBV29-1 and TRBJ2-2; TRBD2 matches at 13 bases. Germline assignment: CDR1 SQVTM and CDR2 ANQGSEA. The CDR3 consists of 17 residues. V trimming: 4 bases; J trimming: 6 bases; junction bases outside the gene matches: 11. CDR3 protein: CSVATSGRALGAGELFF. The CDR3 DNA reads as TGCAGCGTTGCAACTAGCGGGAGGGCCTTAGGTGCCGGGGAGCTGTTTTTT.

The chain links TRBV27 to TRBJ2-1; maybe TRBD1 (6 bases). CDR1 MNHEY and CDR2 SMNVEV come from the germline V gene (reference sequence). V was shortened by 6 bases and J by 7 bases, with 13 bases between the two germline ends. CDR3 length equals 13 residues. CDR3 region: CASRNIQGNEQFF. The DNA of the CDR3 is TGTGCCAGCAGAAATATTCAGGGGAATGAGCAGTTCTTC.

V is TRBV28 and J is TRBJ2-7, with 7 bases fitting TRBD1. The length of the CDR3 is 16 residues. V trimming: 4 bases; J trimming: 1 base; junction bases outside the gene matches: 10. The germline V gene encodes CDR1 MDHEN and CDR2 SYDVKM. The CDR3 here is CASSSARQGSSYEQYF. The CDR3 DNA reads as TGTGCCAGCAGTTCAGCCCGACAGGGATCTTCCTACGAGCAGTACTTC.

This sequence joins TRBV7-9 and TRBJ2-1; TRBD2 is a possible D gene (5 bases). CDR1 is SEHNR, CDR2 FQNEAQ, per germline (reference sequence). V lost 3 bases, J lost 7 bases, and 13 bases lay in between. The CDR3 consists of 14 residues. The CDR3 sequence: CASSLRLASNEQFF. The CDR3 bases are TGTGCCAGCAGCTTGAGGCTAGCTTCGAATGAGCAGTTCTTC.

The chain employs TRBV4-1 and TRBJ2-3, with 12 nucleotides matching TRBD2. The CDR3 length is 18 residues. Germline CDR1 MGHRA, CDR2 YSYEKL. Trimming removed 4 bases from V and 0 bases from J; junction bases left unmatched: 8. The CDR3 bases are TGCGCCAGCAGCCTGGGGACTAGCGGGCCCGCTAGCACAGATACGCAGTATTTT. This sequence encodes CASSLGTSGPASTDTQYF.

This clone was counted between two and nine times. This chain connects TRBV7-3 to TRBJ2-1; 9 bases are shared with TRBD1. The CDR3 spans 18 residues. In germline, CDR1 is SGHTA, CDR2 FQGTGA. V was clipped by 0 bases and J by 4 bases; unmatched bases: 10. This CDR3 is CASSLTPAQTGGYNEQFF. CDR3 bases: TGTGCCAGCAGCTTAACCCCGGCTCAGACAGGGGGGTACAATGAGCAGTTCTTC.

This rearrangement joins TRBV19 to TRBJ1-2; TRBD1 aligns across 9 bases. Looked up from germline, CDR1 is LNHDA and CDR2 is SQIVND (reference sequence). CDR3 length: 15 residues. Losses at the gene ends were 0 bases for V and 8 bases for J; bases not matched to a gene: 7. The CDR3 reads CASSIDRTGVRGYTF. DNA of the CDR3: TGTGCCAGTAGTATAGATCGGACAGGGGTGAGGGGCTACACCTTC.

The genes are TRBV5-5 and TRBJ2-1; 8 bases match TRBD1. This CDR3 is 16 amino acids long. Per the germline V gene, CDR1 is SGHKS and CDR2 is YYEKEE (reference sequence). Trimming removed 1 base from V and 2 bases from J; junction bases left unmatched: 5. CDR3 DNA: TGTGCCAGCAGCTTGTCGGCAGGGGGCCCCTACAATGAGCAGTTCTTC. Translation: CASSLSAGGPYNEQFF.

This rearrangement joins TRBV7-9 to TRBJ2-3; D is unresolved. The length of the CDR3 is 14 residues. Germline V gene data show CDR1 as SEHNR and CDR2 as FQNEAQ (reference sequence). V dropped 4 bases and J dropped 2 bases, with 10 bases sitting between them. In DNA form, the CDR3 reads TGTGCCAGCAGCTCCTTAATATTCACAGATACGCAGTATTTT. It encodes CASSSLIFTDTQYF.

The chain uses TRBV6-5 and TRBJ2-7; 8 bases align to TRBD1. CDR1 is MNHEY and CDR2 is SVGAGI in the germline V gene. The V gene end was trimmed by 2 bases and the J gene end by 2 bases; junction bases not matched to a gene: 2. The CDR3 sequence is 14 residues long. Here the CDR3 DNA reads TGTGCCAGCAGTTACGTCAGGGGGCCCTACGAGCAGTACTTC. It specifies CASSYVRGPYEQYF.

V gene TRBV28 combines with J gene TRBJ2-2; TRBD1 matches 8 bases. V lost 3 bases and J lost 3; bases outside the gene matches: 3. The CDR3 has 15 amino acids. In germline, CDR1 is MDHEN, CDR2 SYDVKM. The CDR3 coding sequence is TGTGCCAGCAGTTTGGGACAGGCCGACACCGGGGAGCTGTTTTTT. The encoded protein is CASSLGQADTGELFF.

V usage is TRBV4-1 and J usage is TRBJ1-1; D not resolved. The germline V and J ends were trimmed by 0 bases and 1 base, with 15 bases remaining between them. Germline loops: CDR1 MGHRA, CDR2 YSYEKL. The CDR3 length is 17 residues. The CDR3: CASSQDSGESPNTEAFF. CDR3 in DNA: TGCGCCAGCAGCCAAGATAGTGGAGAGAGCCCGAACACTGAAGCTTTCTTT.

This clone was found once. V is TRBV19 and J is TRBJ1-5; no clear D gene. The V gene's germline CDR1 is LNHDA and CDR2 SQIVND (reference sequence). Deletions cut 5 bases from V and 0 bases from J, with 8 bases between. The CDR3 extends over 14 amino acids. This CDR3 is CASSVLLSNQPQHF. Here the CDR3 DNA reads TGTGCCAGTAGTGTCCTCCTTAGCAATCAGCCCCAGCATTTT.

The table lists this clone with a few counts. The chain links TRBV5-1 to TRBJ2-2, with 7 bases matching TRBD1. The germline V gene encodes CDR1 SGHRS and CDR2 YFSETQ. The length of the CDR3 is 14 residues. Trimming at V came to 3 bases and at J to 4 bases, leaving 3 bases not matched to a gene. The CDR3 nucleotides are TGCGCCAGCAGCTCAACAGGGGCCACCGGGGAGCTGTTTTTT. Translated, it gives CASSSTGATGELFF.

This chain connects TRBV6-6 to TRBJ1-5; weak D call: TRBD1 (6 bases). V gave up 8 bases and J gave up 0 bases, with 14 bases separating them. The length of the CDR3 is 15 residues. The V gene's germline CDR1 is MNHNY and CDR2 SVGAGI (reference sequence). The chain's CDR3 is CASLRGANSNQPQHF. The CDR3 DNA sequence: TGTGCCAGCCTCAGGGGCGCTAATAGCAATCAGCCCCAGCATTTT.

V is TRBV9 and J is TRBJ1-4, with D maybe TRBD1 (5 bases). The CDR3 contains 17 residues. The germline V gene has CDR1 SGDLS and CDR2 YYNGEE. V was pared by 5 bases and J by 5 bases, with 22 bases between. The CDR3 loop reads CASSYTGTPGLNEKLFF. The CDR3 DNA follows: TGTGCCAGCAGTTATACCGGGACCCCAGGACTAAATGAAAAACTGTTTTTT.

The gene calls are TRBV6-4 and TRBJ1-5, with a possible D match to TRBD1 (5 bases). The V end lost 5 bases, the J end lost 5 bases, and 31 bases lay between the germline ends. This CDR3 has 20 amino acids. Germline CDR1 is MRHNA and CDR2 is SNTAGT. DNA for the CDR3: TGTGCCAGCAGTCAATCCCGGACTCAGGGCTATTTCGGAAGGGATCAGCCCCAGCATTTT. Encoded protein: CASSQSRTQGYFGRDQPQHF.

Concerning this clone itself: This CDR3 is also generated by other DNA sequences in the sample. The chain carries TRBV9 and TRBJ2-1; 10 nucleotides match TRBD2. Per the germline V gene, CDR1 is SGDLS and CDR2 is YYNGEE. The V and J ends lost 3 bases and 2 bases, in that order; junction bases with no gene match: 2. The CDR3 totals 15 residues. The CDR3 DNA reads TGTGCCAGCAGCGCTAGCGGGAGCCCCTACAATGAGCAGTTCTTC. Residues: CASSASGSPYNEQFF.

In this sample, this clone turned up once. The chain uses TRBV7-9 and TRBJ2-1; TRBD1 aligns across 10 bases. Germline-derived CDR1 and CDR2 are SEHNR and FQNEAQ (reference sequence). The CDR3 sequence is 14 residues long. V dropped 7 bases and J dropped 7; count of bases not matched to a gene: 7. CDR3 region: CASTPTGGGNEQFF. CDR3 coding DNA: TGTGCCAGCACCCCGACAGGGGGCGGGAATGAGCAGTTCTTC.

This chain's CDR3 is CASSLTGRGRTEAFF. Written as DNA, the CDR3 is TGTGCCAGCAGCCTTACAGGGCGAGGTAGGACTGAAGCTTTCTTT. V is TRBV11-2 and J is TRBJ1-1, with D possibly matching TRBD1 (6 bases). CDR3 length equals 15 residues. The V gene lost 5 bases and the J gene lost 5 bases, with 18 bases spanning the gap. Germline lookup yields CDR1 SGHAT and CDR2 FQNNGV.

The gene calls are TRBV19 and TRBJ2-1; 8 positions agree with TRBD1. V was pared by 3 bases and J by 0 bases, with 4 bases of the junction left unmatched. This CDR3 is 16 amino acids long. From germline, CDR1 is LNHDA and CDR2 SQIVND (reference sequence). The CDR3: CASSIRDRHSYNEQFF. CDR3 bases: TGTGCCAGTAGTATCAGGGACAGGCACTCCTACAATGAGCAGTTCTTC.

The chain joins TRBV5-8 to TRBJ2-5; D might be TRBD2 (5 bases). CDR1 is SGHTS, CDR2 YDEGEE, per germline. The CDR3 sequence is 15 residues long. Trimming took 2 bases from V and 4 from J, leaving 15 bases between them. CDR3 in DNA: TGTGCCAGCAGCTTCTCGACGGTTGCGGGAGAGACCCAGTACTTC. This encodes CASSFSTVAGETQYF.

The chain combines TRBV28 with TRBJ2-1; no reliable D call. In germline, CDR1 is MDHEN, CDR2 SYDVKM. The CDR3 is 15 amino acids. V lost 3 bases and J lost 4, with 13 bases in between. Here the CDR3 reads CASSLASSRYNEQFF. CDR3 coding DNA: TGTGCCAGCAGTTTGGCGTCTAGTCGGTACAATGAGCAGTTCTTC.

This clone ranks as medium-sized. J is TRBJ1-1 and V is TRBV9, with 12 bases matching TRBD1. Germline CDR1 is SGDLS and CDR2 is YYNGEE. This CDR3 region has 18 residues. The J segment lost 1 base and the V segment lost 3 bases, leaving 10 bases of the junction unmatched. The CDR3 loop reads CASSGPLGTGGTNTEAFF. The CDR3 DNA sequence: TGTGCCAGCAGCGGTCCATTAGGGACAGGGGGCACGAACACTGAAGCTTTCTTT.

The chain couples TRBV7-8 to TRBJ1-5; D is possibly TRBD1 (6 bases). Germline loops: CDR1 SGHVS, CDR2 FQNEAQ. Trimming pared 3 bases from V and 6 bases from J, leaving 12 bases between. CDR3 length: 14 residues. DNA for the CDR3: TGTGCCAGCAGCTTGGGGGGGGCGACTCAGCCCCAGCATTTT. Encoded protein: CASSLGGATQPQHF.

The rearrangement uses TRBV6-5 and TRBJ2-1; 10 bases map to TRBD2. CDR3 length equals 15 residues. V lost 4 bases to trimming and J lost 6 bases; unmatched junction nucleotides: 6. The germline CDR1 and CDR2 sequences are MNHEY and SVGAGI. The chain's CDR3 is CASSWGLAKGNEQFF. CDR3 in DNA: TGTGCCAGCAGTTGGGGACTAGCGAAGGGCAATGAGCAGTTCTTC.

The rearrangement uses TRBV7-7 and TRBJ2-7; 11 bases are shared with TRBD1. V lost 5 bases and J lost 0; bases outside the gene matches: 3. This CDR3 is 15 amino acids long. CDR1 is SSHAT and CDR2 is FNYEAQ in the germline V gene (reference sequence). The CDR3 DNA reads TGTGCCAGCAGCCCTGGGACAGGGGGCTCCTACGAGCAGTACTTC. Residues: CASSPGTGGSYEQYF. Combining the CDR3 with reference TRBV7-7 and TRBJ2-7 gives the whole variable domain GAGVSQSPRYKVTKRGQDVTLRCDPISSHATLYWYQQALGQGPEFLTYFNYEAQPDKSGLPSDRFSAERPEGSISTLTIQRTEQRDSAMYRCASSPGTGGSYEQYFGPGTRLTVT.

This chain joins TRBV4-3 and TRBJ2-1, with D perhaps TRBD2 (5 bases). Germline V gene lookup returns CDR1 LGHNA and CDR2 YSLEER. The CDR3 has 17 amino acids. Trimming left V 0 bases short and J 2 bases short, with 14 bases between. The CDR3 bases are TGCGCCAGCAGCCAAGAGTGGGCGGGTCCCGCCTACAATGAGCAGTTCTTC. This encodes CASSQEWAGPAYNEQFF.

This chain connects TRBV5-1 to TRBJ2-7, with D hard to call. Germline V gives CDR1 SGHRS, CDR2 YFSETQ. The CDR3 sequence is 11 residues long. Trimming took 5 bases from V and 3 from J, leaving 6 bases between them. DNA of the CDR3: TGCGCCAGCAGGGTTGGCTACGAGCAGTACTTC. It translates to CASRVGYEQYF.

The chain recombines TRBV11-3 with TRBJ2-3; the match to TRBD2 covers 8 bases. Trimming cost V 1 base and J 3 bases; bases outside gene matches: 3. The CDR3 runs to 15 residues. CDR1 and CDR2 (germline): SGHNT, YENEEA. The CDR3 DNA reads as TGTGCCAGCAGCTTAGCGGGGGGGCCTACAGATACGCAGTATTTT. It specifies CASSLAGGPTDTQYF.